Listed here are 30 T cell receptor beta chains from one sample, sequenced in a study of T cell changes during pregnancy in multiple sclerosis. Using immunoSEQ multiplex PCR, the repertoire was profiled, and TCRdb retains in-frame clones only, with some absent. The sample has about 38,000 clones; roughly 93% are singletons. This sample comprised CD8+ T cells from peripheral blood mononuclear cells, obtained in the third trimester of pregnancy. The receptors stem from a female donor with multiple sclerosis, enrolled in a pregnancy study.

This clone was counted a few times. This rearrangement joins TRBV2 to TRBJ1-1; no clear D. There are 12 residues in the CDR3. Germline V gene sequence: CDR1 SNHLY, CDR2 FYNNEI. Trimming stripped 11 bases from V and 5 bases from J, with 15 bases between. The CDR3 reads CALYAGSTEAFF. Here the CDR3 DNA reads TGTGCCCTCTACGCGGGGAGTACTGAAGCTTTCTTT. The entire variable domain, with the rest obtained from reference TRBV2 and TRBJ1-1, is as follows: EPEVTQTPSHQVTQMGQEVILRCVPISNHLYFYWYRQILGQKVEFLVSFYNNEISEKSEIFDDQFSVERPDGSNFTLKIRSTKLEDSAMYFCALYAGSTEAFFGQGTRLTVV.

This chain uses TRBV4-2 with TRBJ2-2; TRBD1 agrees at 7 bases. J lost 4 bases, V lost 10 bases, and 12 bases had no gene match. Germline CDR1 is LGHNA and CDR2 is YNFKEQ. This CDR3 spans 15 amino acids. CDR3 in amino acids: CATTFGTESTGELFF. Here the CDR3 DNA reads TGTGCCACCACCTTCGGGACAGAGAGCACCGGGGAGCTGTTTTTT.

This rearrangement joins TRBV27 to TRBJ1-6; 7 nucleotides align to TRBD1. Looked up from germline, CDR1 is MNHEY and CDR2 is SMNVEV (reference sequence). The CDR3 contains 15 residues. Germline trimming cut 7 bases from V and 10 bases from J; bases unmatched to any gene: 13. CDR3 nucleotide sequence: TGTGCCAGCACTCTGATAGGGGGCGCAGGATCACCCCTCCACTTT. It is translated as CASTLIGGAGSPLHF.

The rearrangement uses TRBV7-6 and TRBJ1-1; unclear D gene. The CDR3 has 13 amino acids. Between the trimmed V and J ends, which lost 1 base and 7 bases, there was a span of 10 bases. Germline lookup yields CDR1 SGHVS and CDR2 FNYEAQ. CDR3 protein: CASSLGTGGEAFF. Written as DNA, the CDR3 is TGTGCCAGCAGCTTAGGTACCGGCGGTGAAGCTTTCTTT.

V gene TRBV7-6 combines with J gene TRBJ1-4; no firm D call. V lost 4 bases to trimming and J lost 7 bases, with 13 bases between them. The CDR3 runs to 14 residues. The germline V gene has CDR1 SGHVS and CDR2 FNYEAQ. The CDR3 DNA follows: TGTGCCAGCAGCTCGGGGTGGGGAGGTGAAAAACTGTTTTTT. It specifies CASSSGWGGEKLFF.

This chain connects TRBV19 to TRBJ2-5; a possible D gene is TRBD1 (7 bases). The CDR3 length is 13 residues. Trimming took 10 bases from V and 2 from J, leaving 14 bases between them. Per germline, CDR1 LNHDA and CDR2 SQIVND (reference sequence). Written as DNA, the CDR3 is TGTGCCACCTCAGGGGGGTGGCAAGAGACCCAGTACTTC. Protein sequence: CATSGGWQETQYF. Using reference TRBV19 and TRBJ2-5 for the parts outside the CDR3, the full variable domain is DGGITQSPKYLFRKEGQNVTLSCEQNLNHDAMYWYRQDPGQGLRLIYYSQIVNDFQKGDIAEGYSVSREKKESFPLTVTSAQKNPTAFYLCATSGGWQETQYFGPGTRLLVL.

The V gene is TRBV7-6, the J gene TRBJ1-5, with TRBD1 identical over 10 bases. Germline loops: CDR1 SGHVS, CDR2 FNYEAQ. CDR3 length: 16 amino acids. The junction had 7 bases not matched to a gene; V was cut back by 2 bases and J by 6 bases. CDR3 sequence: CASSLRQGANGQPQHF. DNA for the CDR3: TGTGCCAGCAGCTTAAGACAGGGGGCGAACGGTCAGCCCCAGCATTTT.

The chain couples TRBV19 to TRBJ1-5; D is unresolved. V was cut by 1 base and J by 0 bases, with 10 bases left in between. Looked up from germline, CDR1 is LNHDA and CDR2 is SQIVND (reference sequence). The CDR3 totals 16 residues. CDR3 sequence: CASSIAARYSNQPQHF. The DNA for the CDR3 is TGTGCCAGTAGTATAGCGGCGAGGTATAGCAATCAGCCCCAGCATTTT.

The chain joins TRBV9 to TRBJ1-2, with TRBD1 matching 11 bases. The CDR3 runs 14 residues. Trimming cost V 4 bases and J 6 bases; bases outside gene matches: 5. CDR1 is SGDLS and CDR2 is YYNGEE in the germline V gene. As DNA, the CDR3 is TGTGCCAGCAGCACGGGGACAGGGGGTGATGGCTACACCTTC. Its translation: CASSTGTGGDGYTF.

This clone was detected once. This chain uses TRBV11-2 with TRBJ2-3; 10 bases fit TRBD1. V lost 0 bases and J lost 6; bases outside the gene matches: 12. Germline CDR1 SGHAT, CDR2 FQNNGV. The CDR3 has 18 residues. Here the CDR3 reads CASSLDRGQGRYWDTQYF. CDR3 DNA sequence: TGTGCCAGCAGCTTAGATCGGGGACAGGGGCGGTATTGGGATACGCAGTATTTT.

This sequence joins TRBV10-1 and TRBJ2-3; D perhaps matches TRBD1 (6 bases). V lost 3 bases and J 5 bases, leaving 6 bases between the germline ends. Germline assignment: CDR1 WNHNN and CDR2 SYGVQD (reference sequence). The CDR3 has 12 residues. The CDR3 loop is CASSDRGDTQYF. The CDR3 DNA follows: TGCGCCAGCAGTGACAGGGGAGATACGCAGTATTTT.

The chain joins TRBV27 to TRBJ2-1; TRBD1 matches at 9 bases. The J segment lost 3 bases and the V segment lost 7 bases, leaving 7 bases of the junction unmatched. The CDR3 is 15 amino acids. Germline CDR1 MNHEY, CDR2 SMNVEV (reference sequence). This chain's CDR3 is CASKTGQGDYNEQFF. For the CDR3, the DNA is TGTGCCAGCAAGACGGGACAGGGCGACTACAATGAGCAGTTCTTC.

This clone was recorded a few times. CDR3 in DNA: TGTGCCAGCAGTCCCGCGGGGGGCAAAAACAATGAGCAGTTCTTC. Translating it yields CASSPAGGKNNEQFF. The chain uses TRBV6-4 and TRBJ2-1, with 8 bases that match TRBD2. V was pared by 5 bases and J by 5 bases, with 8 bases of the junction left unmatched. CDR3 length equals 15 residues. Germline loops: CDR1 MRHNA, CDR2 SNTAGT.

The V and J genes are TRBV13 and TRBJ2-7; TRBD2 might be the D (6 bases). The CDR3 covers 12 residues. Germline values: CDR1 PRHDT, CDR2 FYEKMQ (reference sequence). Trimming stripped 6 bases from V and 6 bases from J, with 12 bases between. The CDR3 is CASRSGGVEQYF. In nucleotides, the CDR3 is TGTGCCAGCAGAAGTGGAGGGGTCGAGCAGTACTTC.

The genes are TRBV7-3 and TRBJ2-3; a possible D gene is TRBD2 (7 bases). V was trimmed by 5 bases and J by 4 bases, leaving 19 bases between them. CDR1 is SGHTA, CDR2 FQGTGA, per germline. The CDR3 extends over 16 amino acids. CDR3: CASSHVAEGGADTQYF. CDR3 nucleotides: TGTGCCAGCAGCCACGTGGCTGAAGGGGGGGCAGATACGCAGTATTTT.

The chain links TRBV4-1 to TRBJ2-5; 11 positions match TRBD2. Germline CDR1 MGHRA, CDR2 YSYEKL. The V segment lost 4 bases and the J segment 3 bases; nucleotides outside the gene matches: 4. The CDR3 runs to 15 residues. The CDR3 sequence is CASSLNSGGEETQYF. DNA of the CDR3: TGCGCCAGCAGCCTGAATAGCGGGGGGGAAGAGACCCAGTACTTC.

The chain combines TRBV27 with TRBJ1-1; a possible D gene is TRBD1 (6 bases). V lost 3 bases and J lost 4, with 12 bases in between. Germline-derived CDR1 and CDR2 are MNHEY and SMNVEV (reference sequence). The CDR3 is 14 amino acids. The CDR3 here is CASSFTGRGTEAFF. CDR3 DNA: TGTGCCAGCAGTTTCACAGGGAGAGGCACTGAAGCTTTCTTT.

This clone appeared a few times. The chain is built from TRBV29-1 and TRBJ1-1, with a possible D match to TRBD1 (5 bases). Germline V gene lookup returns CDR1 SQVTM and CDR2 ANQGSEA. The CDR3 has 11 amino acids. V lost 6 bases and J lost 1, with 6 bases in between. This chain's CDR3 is CSVQGNTEAFF. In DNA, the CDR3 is TGCAGCGTCCAGGGGAACACTGAAGCTTTCTTT.

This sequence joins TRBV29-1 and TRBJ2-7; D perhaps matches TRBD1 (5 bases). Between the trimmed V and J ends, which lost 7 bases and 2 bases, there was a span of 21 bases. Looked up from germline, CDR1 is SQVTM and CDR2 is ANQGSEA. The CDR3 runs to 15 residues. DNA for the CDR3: TGCAGCGCTGTGGCTGACCCAGGGAAAGCCTACGAGCAGTACTTC. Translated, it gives CSAVADPGKAYEQYF.

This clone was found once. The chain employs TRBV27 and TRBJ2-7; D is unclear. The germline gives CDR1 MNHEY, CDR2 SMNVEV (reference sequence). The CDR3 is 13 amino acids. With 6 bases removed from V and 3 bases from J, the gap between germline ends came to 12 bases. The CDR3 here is CASSLNAVYEQYF. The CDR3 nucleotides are TGTGCCAGCAGCCTCAACGCAGTCTACGAGCAGTACTTC.

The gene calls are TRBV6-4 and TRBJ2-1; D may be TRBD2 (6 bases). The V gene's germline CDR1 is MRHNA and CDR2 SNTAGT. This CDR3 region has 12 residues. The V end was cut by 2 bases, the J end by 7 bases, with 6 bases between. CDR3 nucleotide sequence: TGTGCCAGCAGTGACGGGAGGAATGAGCAGTTCTTC. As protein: CASSDGRNEQFF.

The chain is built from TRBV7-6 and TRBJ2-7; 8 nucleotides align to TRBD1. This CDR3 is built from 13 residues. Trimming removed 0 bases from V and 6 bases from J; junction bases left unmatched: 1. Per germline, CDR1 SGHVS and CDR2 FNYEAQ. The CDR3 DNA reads TGTGCCAGCAGCTTAGCCACAGGGGGCGAGCAGTACTTC. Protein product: CASSLATGGEQYF. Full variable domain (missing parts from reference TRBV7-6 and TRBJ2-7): GAGVSQSPRYKVTKRGQDVALRCDPISGHVSLYWYRQALGQGPEFLTYFNYEAQQDKSGLPNDRFSAERPEGSISTLTIQRTEQRDSAMYRCASSLATGGEQYFGPGTRLTVT.

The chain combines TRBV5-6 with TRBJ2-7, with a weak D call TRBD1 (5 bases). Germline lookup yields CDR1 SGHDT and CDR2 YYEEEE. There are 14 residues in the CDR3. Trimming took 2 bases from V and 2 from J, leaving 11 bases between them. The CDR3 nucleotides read TGTGCCAGCAGCTTTCGCGGCAGGGCCTACGAGCAGTACTTC. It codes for CASSFRGRAYEQYF.

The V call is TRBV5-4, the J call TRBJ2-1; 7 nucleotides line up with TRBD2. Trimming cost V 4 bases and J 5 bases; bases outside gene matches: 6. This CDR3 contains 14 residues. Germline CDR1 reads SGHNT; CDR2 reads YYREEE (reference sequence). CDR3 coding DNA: TGTGCCAGCAGCGGGAGGGCTGCAGACAATGAGCAGTTCTTC. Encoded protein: CASSGRAADNEQFF.

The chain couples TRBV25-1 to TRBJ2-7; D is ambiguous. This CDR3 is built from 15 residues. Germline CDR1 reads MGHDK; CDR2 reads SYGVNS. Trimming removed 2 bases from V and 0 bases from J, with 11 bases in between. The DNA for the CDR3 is TGTGCCAGCAGTGAAACTATTGGCAGCTCCTACGAGCAGTACTTC. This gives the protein CASSETIGSSYEQYF.

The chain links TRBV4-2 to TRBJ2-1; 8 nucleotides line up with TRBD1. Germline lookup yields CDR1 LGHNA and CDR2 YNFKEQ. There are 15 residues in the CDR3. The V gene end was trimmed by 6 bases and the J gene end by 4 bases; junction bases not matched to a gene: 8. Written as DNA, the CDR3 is TGTGCCAGCAGACCCCGGGGACAGGCGTACAATGAGCAGTTCTTC. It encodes CASRPRGQAYNEQFF.

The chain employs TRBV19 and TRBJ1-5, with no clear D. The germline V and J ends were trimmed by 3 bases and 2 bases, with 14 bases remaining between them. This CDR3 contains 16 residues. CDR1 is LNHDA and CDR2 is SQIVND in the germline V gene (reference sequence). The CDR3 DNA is TGTGCCAGTAGTATCCCCCGACGGGTCGGCAATCAGCCCCAGCATTTT. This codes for CASSIPRRVGNQPQHF.

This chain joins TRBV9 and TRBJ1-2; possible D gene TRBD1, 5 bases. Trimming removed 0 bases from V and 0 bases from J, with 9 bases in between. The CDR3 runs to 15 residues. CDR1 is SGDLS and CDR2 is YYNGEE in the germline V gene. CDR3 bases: TGTGCCAGCAGCGTAGGGGCGGGGGCTAACTATGGCTACACCTTC. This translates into CASSVGAGANYGYTF. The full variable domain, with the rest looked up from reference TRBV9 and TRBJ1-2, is DSGVTQTPKHLITATGQRVTLRCSPRSGDLSVYWYQQSLDQGLQFLIQYYNGEERAKGNILERFSAQQFPDLHSELNLSSLELGDSALYFCASSVGAGANYGYTFGSGTRLTVV.

The CDR3 is CASSLVGGDEQYF. In DNA form, the CDR3 reads TGCGCCAGCAGCTTGGTTGGCGGGGACGAGCAGTACTTC. V gene TRBV5-1 combines with J gene TRBJ2-7; possible D gene TRBD2, 6 bases. The germline CDR1 and CDR2 sequences are SGHRS and YFSETQ. This CDR3 comprises 13 residues. The V and J ends lost 0 bases and 5 bases respectively, with 9 bases between them.

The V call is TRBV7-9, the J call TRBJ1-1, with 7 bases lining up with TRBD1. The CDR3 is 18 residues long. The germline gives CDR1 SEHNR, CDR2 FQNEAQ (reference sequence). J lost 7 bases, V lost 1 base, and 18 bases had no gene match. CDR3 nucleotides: TGTGCCAGCAGCTTAGAAAGTTGGGGACAGACTTTTCCCCTTGAAGCTTTCTTT. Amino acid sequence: CASSLESWGQTFPLEAFF.